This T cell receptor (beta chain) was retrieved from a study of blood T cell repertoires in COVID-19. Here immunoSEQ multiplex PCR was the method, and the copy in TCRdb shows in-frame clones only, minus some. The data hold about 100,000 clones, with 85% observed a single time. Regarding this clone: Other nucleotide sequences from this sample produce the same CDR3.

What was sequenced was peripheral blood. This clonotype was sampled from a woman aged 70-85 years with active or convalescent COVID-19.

CDR3 DNA: TGTGCCAGCAGCTTAGGACGGGACTACGAGCAGTACTTC. Amino acid sequence: CASSLGRDYEQYF. The chain uses TRBV7-2 and TRBJ2-7; the D gene is possibly TRBD2 (5 bases). Between the trimmed V and J ends, which lost 1 base and 3 bases, there was a span of 7 bases. The CDR3 consists of 13 residues. Germline V gene sequence: CDR1 SGHTA, CDR2 FQGNSA.